This T cell receptor beta chain was obtained from a study of naive and memory T cell subsets. Study-level findings and limits: Far more TCRs reportedly came from tuberculin skin test site biopsies.

The CDR3 has 11 amino acids. Germline CDR1 MNHEY, CDR2 SVGEGT. Trimming pared 7 bases from V and 7 bases from J, leaving 7 bases between. The SP2 primer and nested alpha and beta constant region primers amplified ligated cDNA in four rounds. For blood and skin samples, reverse transcription used TCR alpha and beta constant primers. MiXCR was run by TCRdb on the UMI-ligation and nested PCR reads, yielding one entry per CDR3 protein. The table has 20,000 to 25,000 distinct CDR3 sequences, 6% seen once; the top ten hold about 6.2%. This clonotype has only a few counts. Antigen: not known. Treatment described: skin biopsy from PPD injection site in Mantoux-positive individual. TCR cDNA received a 3' ligated oligonucleotide that carried a UMI. Tuberculin skin test biopsies were taken where PPD was injected in Mantoux-positive people.

The source material was skin, sampled from a tuberculin skin test site. This rearrangement joins TRBV6-2 or TRBV6-3 to TRBJ2-2; D gene unclear. This TCR derives from an adult in good health. CDR3 nucleotide sequence: TGTGCCAGCACCCTGATCGGGGAGCTGTTTTTT. Translating gives CASTLIGELFF.